This TCR beta chain was recorded in a study of cytomegalovirus exposure and HLA in healthy donors. PCR involved 60 Vbeta and 13 Jbeta primers. Some clones are missing from TCRdb's copy, which holds only in-frame ones; the method was immunoSEQ multiplex PCR. Of tens of thousands of clones detected, around three quarters appear once; the ten largest clones hold over 1.1%. This CDR3 contains 11 residues. Trimming cost V 3 bases and J 11 bases, with 8 bases left between them. In germline, CDR1 is SNHLY, CDR2 FYNNEI. A remark on this clone: What it binds is not known.

Study-wide results and caveats: Some V segments could not be told apart, so they were left out, TRBV6-2 and TRBV6-3 among them.

Specimen: PBMCs. The TCR originated in a female donor in good health and CMV-seronegative. The chain carries TRBV2 and TRBJ1-5; D remains unclear. CDR3 amino acids: CASSEKRSQHF. CDR3 DNA sequence: TGTGCCAGCAGTGAGAAGCGCTCCCAGCATTTT.